The 5 T cell receptor beta chains below come from one sample, sequenced in a study of T cell responses to AZD1222 COVID-19 vaccine. Here immunoSEQ multiplex PCR was the method, and the copy in TCRdb shows in-frame clones only, minus some. The sample lists around 100,000 clones; 85% to 95% were seen once. This material consisted of peripheral blood, taken on day 0 of AZD1222 vaccination. Every receptor here comes from an adult in good health.

The genes are TRBV11-3 and TRBJ2-5; D perhaps matches TRBD2 (6 bases). The CDR3 is 13 residues long. The V gene's germline CDR1 is SGHNT and CDR2 YENEEA. V was pared by 6 bases and J by 10 bases, with 18 bases between. The CDR3 region is CASSQSGTLFQYF. The CDR3 region has the DNA TGTGCCAGCAGTCAATCCGGGACTCTCTTCCAGTACTTC.

The rearrangement links TRBV30 to TRBJ2-1, with D possibly TRBD1 on 6 matching bases. V lost 7 bases to trimming and J lost 0 bases, with 10 bases between them. CDR3 length: 13 amino acids. CDR1 is GTSNPN and CDR2 is SVGIG in the germline V gene (reference sequence). The CDR3 coding sequence is TGTGCCTATACAGGGAGCTCCTACAATGAGCAGTTCTTC. Translating it yields CAYTGSSYNEQFF. Using reference TRBV30 and TRBJ2-1 for the parts outside the CDR3, the full variable domain is SQTIHQWPATLVQPVGSPLSLECTVEGTSNPNLYWYRQAAGRGLQLLFYSVGIGQISSEVPQNLSASRPQDRQFILSSKKLLLSDSGFYLCAYTGSSYNEQFFGPGTRLTVL.

The V and J genes are TRBV28 and TRBJ2-5; perhaps TRBD1 as D (6 bases). There are 13 residues in the CDR3. V was shortened by 6 bases and J by 4 bases, with 12 bases between the two germline ends. The germline V gene has CDR1 MDHEN and CDR2 SYDVKM. CDR3 protein: CASRQQGRETQYF. The DNA for the CDR3 is TGTGCCAGCAGACAGCAGGGGCGAGAGACCCAGTACTTC.

The CDR3 loop is CASSLSVNEKLFF. The DNA of the CDR3 is TGTGCCAGCAGCTTGAGTGTTAATGAAAAACTGTTTTTT. The chain couples TRBV11-1 to TRBJ1-4; D ambiguous. In germline, CDR1 is SGHAT, CDR2 FQDESV (reference sequence). V was shortened by 3 bases and J by 4 bases, with 6 bases between the two germline ends. This CDR3 has 13 amino acids.

The V gene is TRBV19, the J gene TRBJ2-5; 10 bases are shared with TRBD1. This CDR3 region has 16 residues. V trimming: 6 bases; J trimming: 5 bases; junction bases outside the gene matches: 12. Per germline, CDR1 LNHDA and CDR2 SQIVND (reference sequence). CDR3 region: CASSSPTGGLGETQYF. DNA of the CDR3: TGTGCCAGTAGCAGCCCGACAGGGGGCCTAGGGGAGACCCAGTACTTC.